The next 25 T cell receptor beta chains were all read from a single sample in a study of shared clonotypes between healthy human individuals. Generated by immunoSEQ multiplex PCR, the TCRdb table keeps only in-frame clones and is missing some. The sample gives millions of clones, 90% to 95% of which show up once; around 0.4% is in the top ten. Specimen: naive CD4+ T cells from PBMCs. Stated subset: CD45RA+ positively selected. Receptor source: a man aged 18 to 35 in good health. Some clones in this sample may be carry-over from other donors' samples.

V is TRBV5-1 and J is TRBJ2-1; either TRBD1 or TRBD2 may supply D (5 bases each). Germline V gene sequence: CDR1 SGHRS, CDR2 YFSETQ. The CDR3 has 14 residues. Deletions cut 4 bases from V and 9 bases from J, with 17 bases between. This CDR3 reads CASSRDGGSFEQFF. The CDR3 DNA is TGCGCCAGCAGCCGGGATGGGGGTTCTTTTGAGCAGTTCTTC.

This clone was counted a single time. Other nucleotide sequences from this sample produce the same CDR3. This sequence joins TRBV20-1 and TRBJ2-2; D gene ambiguous. Between the trimmed V and J ends, which lost 5 bases and 5 bases, there was a span of 6 bases. Germline V gene sequence: CDR1 DFQATT, CDR2 SNEGSKA (reference sequence). The CDR3 loop spans 11 amino acids. The CDR3 loop reads CSAQRTGELFF. The CDR3 DNA is TGCAGTGCTCAACGAACCGGGGAGCTGTTTTTT.

Comment on this clone: This sample includes further DNA sequences coding for the same CDR3. DNA of the CDR3: TGTGCCAGCAGCCTAGCGGGCACTAATGAAAAACTGTTTTTT. Its translation is CASSLAGTNEKLFF. The J gene is TRBJ1-4, the V gene TRBV5-4, with D uncertain. The germline gives CDR1 SGHNT, CDR2 YYREEE (reference sequence). V shed 4 bases and J shed 2 bases, with 9 bases lying between them. CDR3 length: 14 residues.

Notes on this clone: The same CDR3 arises from other DNA sequences in this sample as well. The chain is built from TRBV7-9 and TRBJ1-1; no clear D gene. This CDR3 has 14 amino acids. With 2 bases removed from V and 2 bases from J, the gap between germline ends came to 9 bases. Per germline, CDR1 SEHNR and CDR2 FQNEAQ (reference sequence). This CDR3 reads CASSLLGSNTEAFF. The CDR3, as DNA: TGTGCCAGCAGCTTACTAGGCTCAAACACTGAAGCTTTCTTT.

The V gene is TRBV28, the J gene TRBJ1-1; 10 nucleotides line up with TRBD1. The CDR3 runs to 16 residues. Per germline, CDR1 MDHEN and CDR2 SYDVKM. Trimming cost V 6 bases and J 4 bases; bases outside gene matches: 11. The CDR3 region has the DNA TGTGCCAGCAGAAGGATAGGGACAGGGGTTACCACTGAAGCTTTCTTT. It yields the protein CASRRIGTGVTTEAFF.

This clone was counted between two and nine times. CDR3 nucleotides: TGTGCCAGCAGCAAGGGACTTGATGGCTACACCTTC. Its protein is CASSKGLDGYTF. This rearrangement joins TRBV28 to TRBJ1-2; possible D gene TRBD1, 5 bases. The CDR3 loop spans 12 amino acids. V was trimmed by 6 bases and J by 6 bases, leaving 11 bases between them. Germline loops: CDR1 MDHEN, CDR2 SYDVKM.

This chain links TRBV30 with TRBJ1-6, with 8 nucleotides matching TRBD1. Per the germline V gene, CDR1 is GTSNPN and CDR2 is SVGIG (reference sequence). The CDR3 has 14 amino acids. Germline trimming cut 4 bases from V and 7 bases from J; bases unmatched to any gene: 6. CDR3 sequence reads: CAWNGQGANSPLHF. CDR3 coding DNA: TGTGCCTGGAACGGGCAGGGGGCAAATTCACCCCTCCACTTT.

This chain joins TRBV9 and TRBJ2-1; tentative D call: TRBD2 (6 bases). The CDR3 has 13 amino acids. The germline V gene encodes CDR1 SGDLS and CDR2 YYNGEE. The V end lost 3 bases, the J end lost 10 bases, and 14 bases lay between the germline ends. The CDR3 sequence is CASSELTGLEQFF. CDR3 sequence (DNA): TGTGCCAGCAGCGAGCTGACCGGACTAGAGCAGTTCTTC.

The chain is built from TRBV11-2 and TRBJ1-5; D gene uncertain. Germline assignment: CDR1 SGHAT and CDR2 FQNNGV. This CDR3 is 12 amino acids long. The V gene lost 2 bases and the J gene lost 6 bases, with 5 bases spanning the gap. In DNA, the CDR3 is TGTGCCAGCAGCTTATTAGGTCAGCCCCAGCATTTT. It encodes CASSLLGQPQHF.

The genes are TRBV6-1 and TRBJ2-7; either TRBD1 or TRBD2 may supply D (5 bases each). The length of the CDR3 is 15 residues. Trimming pared 5 bases from V and 6 bases from J, leaving 20 bases between. The germline V gene has CDR1 MNHNS and CDR2 SASEGT. The CDR3 sequence: CASSQTRWGIGEQYF. Written as DNA, the CDR3 is TGTGCCAGCAGTCAGACAAGGTGGGGGATAGGCGAGCAGTACTTC.

The rearrangement links TRBV5-4 to TRBJ2-1; D is possibly TRBD2 (6 bases). V was pared by 3 bases and J by 2 bases, with 12 bases between. This CDR3 spans 15 amino acids. CDR1 and CDR2 (germline): SGHNT, YYREEE (reference sequence). CDR3 loop: CASSSGLPTYNEQFF. CDR3 in DNA: TGTGCCAGCAGCTCTGGACTACCCACCTACAATGAGCAGTTCTTC. The complete variable domain, with remaining parts taken from reference TRBV5-4 and TRBJ2-1, reads ETGVTQSPTHLIKTRGQQVTLRCSSQSGHNTVSWYQQALGQGPQFIFQYYREEENGRGNFPPRFSGLQFPNYSSELNVNALELDDSALYLCASSSGLPTYNEQFFGPGTRLTVL.

For the CDR3, the DNA is TGTGCCAGCAGTTACTCGACGACTCCAGGGGTACATGGCTACACCTTC. Translation: CASSYSTTPGVHGYTF. This chain uses TRBV6-5 with TRBJ1-2; TRBD1 might be the D (6 bases). V dropped 0 bases and J dropped 6 bases, with 17 bases sitting between them. Germline V gives CDR1 MNHEY, CDR2 SVGAGI. CDR3 length: 16 amino acids.

The chain has TRBV4-2 and TRBJ1-5; D is possibly TRBD1 (5 bases). The CDR3 sequence is 15 residues long. Trimming pared 2 bases from V and 9 bases from J, leaving 17 bases between. Germline CDR1 reads LGHNA; CDR2 reads YNFKEQ. The CDR3 DNA reads TGTGCCAGCAGCCAAAATATGCTGGGGGAGAGGCCCCAGCATTTT. Amino acids: CASSQNMLGERPQHF.

CDR3 residues: CASSQGDRGSGNQPQHF. Here the CDR3 DNA reads TGTGCCAGCAGCCAAGGCGATCGGGGGTCGGGCAATCAGCCCCAGCATTTT. The rearrangement links TRBV4-2 to TRBJ1-5; tentatively, D is TRBD1 (5 bases). V was trimmed by 1 base and J by 2 bases, leaving 15 bases between them. The CDR3 runs 17 residues. CDR1 is LGHNA, CDR2 YNFKEQ, per germline.

The V call is TRBV5-5, the J call TRBJ2-7, with 7 positions matching TRBD1. V dropped 4 bases and J dropped 5; count of bases not matched to a gene: 12. The CDR3 contains 15 residues. CDR1 is SGHKS, CDR2 YYEKEE, per germline (reference sequence). CDR3 coding DNA: TGTGCCAGCAGCCCTCCACTGACAGGGTCAAACGAGCAGTACTTC. This sequence encodes CASSPPLTGSNEQYF.

The V and J genes are TRBV9 and TRBJ2-7; TRBD1 or TRBD2 may be the D gene (5 bases each). V lost 4 bases and J 3 bases, leaving 14 bases between the germline ends. Germline CDR1 reads SGDLS; CDR2 reads YYNGEE. This CDR3 is built from 14 residues. The CDR3 is CASSPGTDYYEQYF. CDR3 coding DNA: TGTGCCAGCAGCCCCGGGACGGATTACTACGAGCAGTACTTC.

This chain links TRBV9 with TRBJ1-2, with a weak D call TRBD1 (6 bases). Looked up from germline, CDR1 is SGDLS and CDR2 is YYNGEE. The CDR3 loop spans 14 amino acids. Trimming cost V 4 bases and J 3 bases, with 13 bases left between them. CDR3 nucleotide sequence: TGTGCCAGCAGCCGGGGCAGGGGAGACTATGGCTACACCTTC. This codes for CASSRGRGDYGYTF.

The V call is TRBV15, the J call TRBJ1-2, with D possibly TRBD1 on 5 matching bases. The CDR3 length is 12 residues. In germline, CDR1 is LNHNV, CDR2 YYDKDF (reference sequence). V was pared by 3 bases and J by 13 bases, with 15 bases between. CDR3 in amino acids: CATSRGRARCTF. The CDR3, as DNA: TGTGCCACCAGCAGGGGCAGGGCGAGATGCACCTTC.

The V gene is TRBV5-1, the J gene TRBJ1-1; 8 nucleotides agree with TRBD1. Germline lookup yields CDR1 SGHRS and CDR2 YFSETQ. The length of the CDR3 is 16 residues. The ends lost 1 base at V and 4 bases at J; junction bases unmatched: 9. CDR3 residues: CASSLFVQGVITEAFF. Written as DNA, the CDR3 is TGCGCCAGCAGCTTGTTTGTACAGGGGGTAATCACTGAAGCTTTCTTT.

The table lists this clone with a few counts. This CDR3 is CASSLTAGIDGYTF. As DNA, the CDR3 is TGTGCCAGCAGCTTGACAGCTGGTATTGACGGCTACACCTTC. The chain is built from TRBV7-9 and TRBJ1-2, with D possibly being TRBD1 (5 bases). Trimming removed 3 bases at V and 8 bases at J, with 16 bases between. There are 14 residues in the CDR3. Germline CDR1 reads SEHNR; CDR2 reads FQNEAQ (reference sequence).

The chain recombines TRBV27 with TRBJ2-7, with a possible D match to TRBD1 (5 bases). Germline CDR1 and CDR2: MNHEY and SMNVEV (reference sequence). The CDR3 has 15 amino acids. V gave up 6 bases and J gave up 0 bases, with 15 bases separating them. CDR3 DNA sequence: TGTGCCAGCAGAACGCAGGGTCGAAGCTCCTACGAGCAGTACTTC. This codes for CASRTQGRSSYEQYF.

In the case of this clone: The same CDR3 can be traced to other DNA sequences in this sample. This rearrangement joins TRBV28 to TRBJ2-5; 8 bases align to TRBD1. Germline loops: CDR1 MDHEN, CDR2 SYDVKM. The V and J ends lost 2 bases and 5 bases, in that order; junction bases with no gene match: 7. The CDR3 has 15 residues. The CDR3 DNA reads as TGTGCCAGCAGTTTACAGGGGGCGCGAGGGGAGACCCAGTACTTC. This translates into CASSLQGARGETQYF.

The J gene is TRBJ2-1, the V gene TRBV7-9; the D gene is possibly TRBD2 (5 bases). Trimming cost V 5 bases and J 0 bases, with 14 bases left between them. The CDR3 runs 16 residues. In germline, CDR1 is SEHNR, CDR2 FQNEAQ (reference sequence). CDR3: CASSGYSASSYNEQFF. The CDR3 DNA reads TGTGCCAGCAGCGGATATAGCGCAAGCTCCTACAATGAGCAGTTCTTC.

The chain has TRBV18 and TRBJ1-5; the match to TRBD1 covers 9 bases. The CDR3 covers 15 residues. Germline CDR1 and CDR2: KGHSH and LQKENI. Trimming took 4 bases from V and 7 from J; bases not matched to a gene: 8. The CDR3 loop reads CASSLLQGAEQPQHF. DNA of the CDR3: TGTGCCAGCTCACTACTACAGGGGGCTGAGCAGCCCCAGCATTTT.

The gene calls are TRBV27 and TRBJ1-3, with D unclear. The CDR3 consists of 16 residues. The germline V gene encodes CDR1 MNHEY and CDR2 SMNVEV (reference sequence). The V end was cut by 6 bases, the J end by 0 bases, with 15 bases between. The CDR3 DNA reads as TGTGCCAGCAGCCTCGAGGGCCCCCTCTCTGGAAACACCATATATTTT. Amino acid sequence: CASSLEGPLSGNTIYF.